This TCR beta chain was captured in a study of T cell repertoires in cytomegalovirus infection. A single record per CDR3 protein comes from TCRdb applying MiXCR to the reads. The data contain some 57,000 distinct CDR3 sequences, roughly a third of them singletons. General study points: It was HLA-C-restricted CMV-specific TCR beta clonotypes that dominated the response ex vivo.

The table lists this clonotype with a few counts. The target antigen is unknown. Looked up from germline, CDR1 is SGHVS and CDR2 is FQNEAQ. The CDR3 runs 16 residues. The V end lost 5 bases, the J end lost 2 bases, and 18 bases lay between the germline ends. Material for sequencing was PBMCs, sequenced either directly or after in vitro stimulation (not recorded which). The rearrangement joins TRBV7-8 to TRBJ1-1; D may be TRBD1 (5 bases). The TCR comes from a human donor in good health (CMV status not recorded). Some clones in this sample may be carry-over from other donors' samples. The CDR3: CASSLGGDGRNTEAFF. CDR3 nucleotides: TGTGCCAGCAGCCTTGGGGGGGATGGGAGAAACACTGAAGCTTTCTTT.